Listed below are T cell receptor beta chains from one sample, sequenced in a study of graft-versus-host responses after intestinal transplantation. What these receptors recognize is not known. Repertoires were generated with immunoSEQ multiplex PCR, while TCRdb's copy carries only in-frame clones and drops some. This table has roughly 50,000 clones, 85% to 95% appearing once. This specimen was unstimulated CD4+ T cells sorted from spleen or lymph node cells, taken before transplant. The receptors come from a human donor who was the organ donor for an intestinal transplant. Each CDR3 is given with its conserved first and last residue. The D gene is left open where the match is weak. The size entry is marked missing in some rows and otherwise reads once, few, many or a size class.

-	-	TRBV4-1	TRBJ1-1	CASSPGEVNTEAFF	TGCGCCAGCAGCCCAGGGGAGGTGAACACTGAAGCTTTCTTT
-	-	TRBV19	TRBJ2-5	CATMAGKETQYF	TGTGCCACCATGGCGGGAAAAGAGACCCAGTACTTC
TRBD1	-	TRBV5-4	TRBJ1-2	CASSPGTGRRYGYTF	TGTGCCAGCAGCCCCGGGACAGGGCGGCGCTATGGCTACACCTTC
TRBD1	-	TRBV19	TRBJ1-2	CASSRDRKYGYTF	TGTGCCAGTAGTAGGGACAGGAAATATGGCTACACCTTC
-	-	TRBV5-5	TRBJ1-4	CASSLGEKLFF	TGTGCCAGCAGCTTGGGGGAAAAACTGTTTTTT
TRBD2	-	TRBV19	TRBJ2-1	CATRTSGSNEQFF	TGTGCCACCAGGACTAGCGGGAGTAATGAGCAGTTCTTC
TRBD1	once	TRBV4-2	TRBJ1-4	CASSQDGTGGEKLFF	TGTGCCAGCAGCCAAGATGGGACAGGGGGTGAAAAACTGTTTTTT
-	-	TRBV30	TRBJ2-7	CAWKRSDYEQYF	TGTGCCTGGAAACGCTCTGACTACGAGCAGTACTTC
-	-	TRBV28	TRBJ1-5	CASSPSGARGYSNQPQHF	TGTGCCAGCAGTCCCTCCGGGGCGCGAGGTTATAGCAATCAGCCCCAGCATTTT
-	-	TRBV2	TRBJ2-3	CASTDGFRTDTQYF	TGTGCCAGCACTGATGGGTTCCGCACAGATACGCAGTATTTT
-	-	TRBV13	TRBJ2-4	CASRDSGQAKNIQYF	TGTGCCAGCAGAGATAGCGGCCAAGCCAAAAACATTCAGTACTTC
-	once	TRBV7-3	TRBJ1-1	CASSRGRNTEAFF	TGTGCCAGCAGCCGGGGCAGAAACACTGAAGCTTTCTTT
-	-	TRBV5-4	TRBJ2-3	CASSLDLRGTDTQYF	TGTGCCAGCAGCTTGGACCTCAGGGGCACAGATACGCAGTATTTT
-	-	TRBV12-2	TRBJ2-7	CASRLARPGWDLYEQYF	TGTGCAAGTCGCTTAGCGCGTCCCGGGTGGGACCTCTACGAGCAGTACTTC
TRBD1	-	TRBV18	TRBJ2-7	CASSRTGGTYEQYF	TGTGCCAGCTCACGGACAGGGGGTACATACGAGCAGTACTTC
-	-	TRBV7-2	TRBJ2-7	CASSLNPSGEGEQYF	TGTGCCAGCAGCTTAAATCCGAGCGGCGAGGGGGAGCAGTACTTC
TRBD2	once	TRBV9	TRBJ2-1	CASSPRTSGRANDNEQFF	TGTGCCAGCAGCCCCCGGACTAGCGGGAGGGCCAACGACAATGAGCAGTTCTTC
-	-	TRBV6-6	TRBJ2-3	CASSYRDFKGDTQYF	TGTGCCAGCAGTTACCGGGATTTTAAGGGAGATACGCAGTATTTT
-	-	TRBV2	TRBJ1-2	CASTAGSIRGYTF	TGTGCCAGCACCGCCGGGTCCATCCGTGGCTACACCTTC
TRBD1	-	TRBV5-1	TRBJ1-4	CASSPVGQATNEKLFF	TGCGCCAGCAGCCCCGTGGGACAGGCTACTAATGAAAAACTGTTTTTT
-	-	TRBV7-2	TRBJ2-1	CASSRYGTSTNEQFF	TGTGCCAGCAGCAGATACGGGACGTCGACCAATGAGCAGTTCTTC
-	-	TRBV12-2	TRBJ1-4	CASRLAGPRDRGEKLFF	TGTGCAAGTCGCTTAGCCGGCCCCCGGGACAGGGGCGAAAAACTGTTTTTT
-	-	TRBV27	TRBJ2-1	CASSLSDGEQFF	TGTGCCAGCAGCCTGAGTGACGGTGAGCAGTTCTTC
-	few	TRBV5-8	TRBJ2-7	CASSTSYEQYF	TGTGCCAGCAGCACATCTTACGAGCAGTACTTC
-	once	TRBV6-1	TRBJ1-2	CASRKVGQNYGYTF	TGTGCCAGCAGGAAGGTAGGGCAGAACTATGGCTACACCTTC
TRBD1	-	TRBV28	TRBJ1-3	CASSFVQGARGNTIYF	TGTGCCAGCAGTTTTGTTCAGGGGGCGAGGGGAAACACCATATATTTT
TRBD2	-	TRBV19	TRBJ2-3	CASGSGLAGVGDTQYF	TGTGCCAGTGGATCCGGACTAGCGGGAGTAGGAGATACGCAGTATTTT
TRBD1	-	TRBV7-9	TRBJ1-1	CASSYQGVPEAFF	TGTGCCAGCAGCTATCAGGGGGTACCTGAAGCTTTCTTT
TRBD2	-	TRBV23-1	TRBJ2-3	CASTLAGESDTQYF	TGCGCCAGCACCCTAGCGGGAGAATCAGATACGCAGTATTTT
TRBD2	-	TRBV2	TRBJ2-3	CASSVGEGLIDTQYF	TGTGCCAGCAGTGTGGGGGAGGGCCTGATAGATACGCAGTATTTT
-	once	TRBV7-2	TRBJ2-1	CASSLVPNEQFF	TGTGCCAGCAGCTTAGTCCCCAATGAGCAGTTCTTC
-	-	TRBV5-4	TRBJ1-1	CASSPNLNTEAFF	TGTGCCAGCAGCCCGAACTTGAACACTGAAGCTTTCTTT
TRBD1	-	TRBV2	TRBJ2-7	CASNPTGASVHEQYF	TGTGCCAGCAACCCGACAGGGGCGTCCGTCCACGAGCAGTACTTC
-	-	TRBV28	TRBJ2-7	CASREVGYEQYF	TGTGCCAGCAGGGAAGTCGGCTACGAGCAGTACTTC
-	-	TRBV7-9	TRBJ1-4	CASSPRINEKLFF	TGTGCCAGCAGCCCTCGTATTAATGAAAAACTGTTTTTT
TRBD1	-	TRBV28	TRBJ2-7	CASKTGGNYEQYF	TGTGCCAGCAAAACAGGGGGCAACTACGAGCAGTACTTC
TRBD1	-	TRBV7-9	TRBJ2-7	CASRGQDSYEQYF	TGTGCCAGCCGAGGACAGGACTCCTACGAGCAGTACTTC